This T cell receptor beta chain was recovered during a study of blood T cell repertoires in COVID-19. Here immunoSEQ multiplex PCR was the method, and the copy in TCRdb shows in-frame clones only, minus some. Among roughly 240,000 clones listed, about 88% were seen once. This CDR3 is built from 16 residues. The V end lost 0 bases, the J end lost 8 bases, and 17 bases lay between the germline ends. This clonotype was sampled from a man between 18 and 29 years old with active or convalescent COVID-19. The sequencing input was peripheral blood. J is TRBJ1-4 and V is TRBV5-3; D unclear. TRBV5-3 is given ORF status, its function remaining uncertain. The CDR3 is CARSLVLERRKEKLFF. The CDR3 coding sequence is TGTGCCAGAAGCTTGGTCCTAGAGAGAAGAAAGGAAAAACTGTTTTTT.